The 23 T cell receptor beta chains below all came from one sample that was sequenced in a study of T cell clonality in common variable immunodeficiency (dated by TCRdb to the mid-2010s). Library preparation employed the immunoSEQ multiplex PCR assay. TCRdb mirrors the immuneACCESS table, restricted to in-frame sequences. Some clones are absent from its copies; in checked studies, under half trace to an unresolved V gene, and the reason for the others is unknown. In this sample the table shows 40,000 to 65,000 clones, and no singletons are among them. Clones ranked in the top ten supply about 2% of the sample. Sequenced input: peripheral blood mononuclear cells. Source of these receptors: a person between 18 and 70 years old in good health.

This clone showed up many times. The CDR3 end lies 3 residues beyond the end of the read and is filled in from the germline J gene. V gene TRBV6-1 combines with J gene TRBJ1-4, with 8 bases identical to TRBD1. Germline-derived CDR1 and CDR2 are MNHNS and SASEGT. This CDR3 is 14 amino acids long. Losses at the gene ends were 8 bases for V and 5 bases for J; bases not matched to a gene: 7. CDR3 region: CASGGAGGNEKLFF. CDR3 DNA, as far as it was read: TGTGCCAGCGGTGGGGCAGGGGGCAATGAAAAA.

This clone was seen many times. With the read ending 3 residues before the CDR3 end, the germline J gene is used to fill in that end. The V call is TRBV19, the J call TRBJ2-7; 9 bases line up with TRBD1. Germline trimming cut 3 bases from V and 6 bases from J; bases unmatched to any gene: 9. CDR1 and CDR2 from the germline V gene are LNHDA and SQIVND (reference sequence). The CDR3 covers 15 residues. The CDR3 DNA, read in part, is TGTGCCAGTAGTATCCAGGGACAGGGAATCTTCGAG. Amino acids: CASSIQGQGIFE. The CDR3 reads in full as CASSIQGQGIFEQYF.

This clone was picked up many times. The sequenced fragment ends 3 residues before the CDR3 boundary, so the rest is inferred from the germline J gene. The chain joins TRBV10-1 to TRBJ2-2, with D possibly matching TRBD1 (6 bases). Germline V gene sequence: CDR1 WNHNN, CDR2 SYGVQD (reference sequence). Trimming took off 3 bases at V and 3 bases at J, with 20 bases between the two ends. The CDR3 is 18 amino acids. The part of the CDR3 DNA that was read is TGCGCCAGCAGTGACCACCGGTGGGGGCAGCCCCACACCGGGGAG. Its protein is CASSDHRWGQPHTGE. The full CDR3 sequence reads CASSDHRWGQPHTGELFF.

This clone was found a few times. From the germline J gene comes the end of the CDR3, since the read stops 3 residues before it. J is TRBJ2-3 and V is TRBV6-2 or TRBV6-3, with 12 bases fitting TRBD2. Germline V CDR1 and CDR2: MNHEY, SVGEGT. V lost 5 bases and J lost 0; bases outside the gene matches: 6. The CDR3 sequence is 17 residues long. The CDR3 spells CASSHGLAGTSTDTQYF. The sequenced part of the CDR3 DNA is TGTGCCAGCAGTCACGGACTAGCGGGGACTAGCACAGATACG.

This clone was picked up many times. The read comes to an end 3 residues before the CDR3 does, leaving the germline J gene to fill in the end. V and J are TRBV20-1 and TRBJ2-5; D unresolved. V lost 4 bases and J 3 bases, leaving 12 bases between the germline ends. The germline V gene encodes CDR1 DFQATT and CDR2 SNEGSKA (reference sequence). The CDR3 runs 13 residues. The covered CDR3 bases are TGCAGTGCTATCAATAGTAGGGAAGAGACC. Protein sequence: CSAINSREET. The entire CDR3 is CSAINSREETQYF.

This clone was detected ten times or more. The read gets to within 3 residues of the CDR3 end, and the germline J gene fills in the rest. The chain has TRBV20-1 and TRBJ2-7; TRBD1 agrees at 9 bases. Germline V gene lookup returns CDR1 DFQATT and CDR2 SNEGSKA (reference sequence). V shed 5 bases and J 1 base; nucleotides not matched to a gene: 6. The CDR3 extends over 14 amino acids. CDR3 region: CSAVDRGTSYEQYF. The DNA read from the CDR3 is TGCAGTGCTGTGGACAGGGGTACGTCCTACGAG.

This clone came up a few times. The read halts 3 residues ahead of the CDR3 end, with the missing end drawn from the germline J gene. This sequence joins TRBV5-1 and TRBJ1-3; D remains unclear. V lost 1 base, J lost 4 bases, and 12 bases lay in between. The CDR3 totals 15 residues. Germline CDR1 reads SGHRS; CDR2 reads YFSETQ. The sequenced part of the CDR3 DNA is TGCGCCAGCAGCTTGAGGCCGGGTGGGGGAAACACC. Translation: CASSLRPGGGNT. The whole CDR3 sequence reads CASSLRPGGGNTIYF.

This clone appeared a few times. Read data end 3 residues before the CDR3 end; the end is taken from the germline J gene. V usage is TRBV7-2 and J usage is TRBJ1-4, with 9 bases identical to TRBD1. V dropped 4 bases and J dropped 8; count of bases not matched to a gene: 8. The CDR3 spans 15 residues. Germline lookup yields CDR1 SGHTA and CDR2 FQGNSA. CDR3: CASSSRGTGTEKLFF. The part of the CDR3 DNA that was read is TGTGCCAGCAGCTCCAGAGGGACAGGGACGGAAAAA.

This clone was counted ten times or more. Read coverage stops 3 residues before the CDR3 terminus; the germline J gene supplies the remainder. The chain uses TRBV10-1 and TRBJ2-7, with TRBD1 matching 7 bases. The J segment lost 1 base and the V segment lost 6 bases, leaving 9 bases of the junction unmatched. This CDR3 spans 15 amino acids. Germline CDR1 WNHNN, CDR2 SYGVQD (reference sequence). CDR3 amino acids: CASSQTGMMSYEQYF. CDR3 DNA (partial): TGCGCCAGCAGCCAGACAGGGATGATGTCCTACGAG.

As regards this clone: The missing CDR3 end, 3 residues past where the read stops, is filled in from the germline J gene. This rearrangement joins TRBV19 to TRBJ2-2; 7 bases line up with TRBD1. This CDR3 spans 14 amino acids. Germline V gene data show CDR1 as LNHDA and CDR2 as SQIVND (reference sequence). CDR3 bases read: TGTGCCAGTAGTATACGAACAGGGGTCAAGGCG. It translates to CASSIRTGVKA. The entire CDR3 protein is CASSIRTGVKALFF.

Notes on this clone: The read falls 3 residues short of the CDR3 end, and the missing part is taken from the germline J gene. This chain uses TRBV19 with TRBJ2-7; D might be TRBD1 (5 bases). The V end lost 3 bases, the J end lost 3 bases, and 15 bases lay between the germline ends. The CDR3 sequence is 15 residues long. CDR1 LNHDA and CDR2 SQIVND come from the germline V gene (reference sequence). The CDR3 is CASSIRGPRHYEQYF. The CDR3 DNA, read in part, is TGTGCCAGTAGTATTAGGGGCCCCCGGCACTACGAG.

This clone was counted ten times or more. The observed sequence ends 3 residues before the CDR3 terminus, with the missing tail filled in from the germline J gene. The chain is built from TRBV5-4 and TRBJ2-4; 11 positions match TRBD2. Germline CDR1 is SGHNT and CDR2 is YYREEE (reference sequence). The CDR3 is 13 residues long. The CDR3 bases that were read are TGTGCCAGCAGCTTGGTAGCGGGGGGGGGT. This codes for CASSLVAGGG. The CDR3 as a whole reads CASSLVAGGGQYF.

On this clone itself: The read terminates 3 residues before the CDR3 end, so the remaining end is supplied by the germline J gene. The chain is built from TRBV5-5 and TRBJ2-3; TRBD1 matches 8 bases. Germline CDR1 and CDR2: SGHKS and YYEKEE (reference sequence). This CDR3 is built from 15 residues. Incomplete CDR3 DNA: TGTGCCAGCAGCTTGGGGACAGGGTTTGTGGAGACG. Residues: CASSLGTGFVET. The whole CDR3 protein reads CASSLGTGFVETQYF.

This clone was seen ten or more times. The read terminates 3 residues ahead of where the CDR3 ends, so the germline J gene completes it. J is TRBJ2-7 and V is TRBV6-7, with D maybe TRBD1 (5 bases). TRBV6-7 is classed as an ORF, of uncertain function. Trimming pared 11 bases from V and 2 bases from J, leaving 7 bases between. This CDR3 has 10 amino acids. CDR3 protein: CAGQAYEQYF. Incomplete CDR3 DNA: TGTGCCGGACAAGCCTACGAG.

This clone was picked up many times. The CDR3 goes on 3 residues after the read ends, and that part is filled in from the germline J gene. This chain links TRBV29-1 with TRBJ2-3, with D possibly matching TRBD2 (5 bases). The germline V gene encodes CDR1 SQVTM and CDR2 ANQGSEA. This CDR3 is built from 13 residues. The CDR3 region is CSAGVGWEETQYF. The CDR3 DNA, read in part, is TGCAGCGCCGGGGTGGGTTGGGAAGAGACG.

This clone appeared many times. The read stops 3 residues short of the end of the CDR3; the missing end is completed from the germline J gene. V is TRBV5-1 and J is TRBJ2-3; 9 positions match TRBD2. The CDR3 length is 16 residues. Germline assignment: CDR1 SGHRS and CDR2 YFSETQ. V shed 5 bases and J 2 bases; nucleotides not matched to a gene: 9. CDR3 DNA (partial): TGCGCCAGCAGGGGACTTAGCGGGGGCCCCACAGATACG. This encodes CASRGLSGGPTDT. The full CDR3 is CASRGLSGGPTDTQYF.

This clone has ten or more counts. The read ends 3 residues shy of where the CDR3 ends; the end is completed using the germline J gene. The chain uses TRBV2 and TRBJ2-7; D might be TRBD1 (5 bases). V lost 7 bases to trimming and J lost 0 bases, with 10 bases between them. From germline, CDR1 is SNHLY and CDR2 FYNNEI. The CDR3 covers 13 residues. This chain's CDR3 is CASMGLGSYEQYF. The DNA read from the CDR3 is TGTGCCAGCATGGGGCTGGGCTCCTACGAG.

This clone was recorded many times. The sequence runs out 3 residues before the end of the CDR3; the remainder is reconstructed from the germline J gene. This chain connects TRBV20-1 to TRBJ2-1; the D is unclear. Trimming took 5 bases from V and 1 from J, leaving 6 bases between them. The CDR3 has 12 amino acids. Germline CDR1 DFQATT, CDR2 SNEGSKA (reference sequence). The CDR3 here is CSAPRSYNEQFF. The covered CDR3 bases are TGCAGTGCTCCCCGTTCCTACAATGAG.

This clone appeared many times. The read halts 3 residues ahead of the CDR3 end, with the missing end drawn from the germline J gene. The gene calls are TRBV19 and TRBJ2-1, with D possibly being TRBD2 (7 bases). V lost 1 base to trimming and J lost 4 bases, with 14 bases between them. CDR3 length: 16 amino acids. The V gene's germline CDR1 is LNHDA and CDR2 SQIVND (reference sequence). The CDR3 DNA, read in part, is TGTGCCAGTAGTATAGGAGGCGGGGGCTCATACAATGAG. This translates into CASSIGGGGSYNE. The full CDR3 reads CASSIGGGGSYNEQFF.

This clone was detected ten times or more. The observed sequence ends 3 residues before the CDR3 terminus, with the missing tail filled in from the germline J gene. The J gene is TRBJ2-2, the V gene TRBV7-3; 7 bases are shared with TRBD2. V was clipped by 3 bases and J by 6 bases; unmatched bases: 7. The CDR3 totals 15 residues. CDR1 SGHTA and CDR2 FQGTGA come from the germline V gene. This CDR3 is CASSLGGSSPGELFF. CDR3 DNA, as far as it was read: TGTGCCAGCAGCTTGGGCGGGAGTTCTCCCGGGGAG.

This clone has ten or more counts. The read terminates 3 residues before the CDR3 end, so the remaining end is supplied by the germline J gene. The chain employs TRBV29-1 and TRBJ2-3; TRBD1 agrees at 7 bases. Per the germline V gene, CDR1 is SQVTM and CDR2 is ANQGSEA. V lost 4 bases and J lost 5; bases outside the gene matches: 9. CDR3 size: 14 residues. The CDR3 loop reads CSVAPHRGLDTQYF. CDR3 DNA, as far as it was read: TGCAGCGTTGCACCACACAGGGGTTTAGATACG.

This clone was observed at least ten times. This CDR3 reads CSARGLNSYNEQFF. Incomplete CDR3 DNA: TGCAGTGCTAGGGGCTTGAACTCCTACAATGAG. This chain connects TRBV20-1 to TRBJ2-1; D unclear. The CDR3 end falls 3 residues outside the read, so it is completed with the germline J gene. Deletions cut 3 bases from V and 0 bases from J, with 9 bases between. CDR1 DFQATT and CDR2 SNEGSKA come from the germline V gene (reference sequence). The CDR3 has 14 amino acids.

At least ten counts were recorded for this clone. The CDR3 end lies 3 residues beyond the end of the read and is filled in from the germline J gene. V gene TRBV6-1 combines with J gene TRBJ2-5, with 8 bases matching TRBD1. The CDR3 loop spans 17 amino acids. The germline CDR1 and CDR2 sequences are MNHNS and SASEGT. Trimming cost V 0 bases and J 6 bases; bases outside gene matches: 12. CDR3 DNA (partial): TGTGCCAGCAGTGAAGCCCAGGCCAGAAGACAGGGGAAGACC. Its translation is CASSEAQARRQGKT. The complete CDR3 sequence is CASSEAQARRQGKTQYF.